What follows is one T cell receptor beta chain and its context. In this sample, this clone turned up once. The specificity of this receptor is unknown. Base qualities are not provided; no much larger clone lies one nucleotide away. This entry is derived from a study of shared clonotypes between healthy human individuals (TCRdb year 2020). Broadly, across the study: A couple of women and a few men aged 18 to 49 years were included in the cohort. For each donor, CD4 naive and CD4 memory were each given three plates, CD8 naive was given two plates, and CD8 memory was given one plate. Blood TCR repertoires of several healthy adults were deeply sequenced to estimate repertoire size and the extent of clonotype sharing between individuals. Different laboratories and diverse techniques were used to prepare libraries and sequence TCR repertoires, to increase sequencing depth and limit assay-specific biases. Each donor's leukapheresis produced roughly between roughly 0.85 and 9 billion PBMCs. Beyond this particular receptor, the publication reports: Pairwise subsampling led to the expectation that sequencing depth would affect the degree of clonotype sharing among donors. Compared with non-shared clonotypes, clonotypes shared by all four sorted-subset donors had higher generation probabilities. Larger estimated clonotype richness was generally found for naive subsets than for memory subsets. Because the study included a small number of donors, the genetic and exposure-history diversity represented was limited. Incomplete sequencing was indicated by rarefaction of sorted-subset datasets, despite the large sequencing depth. About 5% of naive CD4, approximately 3.7% of naive CD8, approximately 2.2% of memory CD4, and 0.4% of memory CD8 clonotypes were shared across a few donors. Only blood was sampled, and tissue TCR repertoires likely differ from those in blood.

Using the deep immunoSEQ assay, TCR CDR3 regions were amplified from genomic DNA by multiplex PCR. Extracted genomic DNA from each cell subset was distributed evenly across all wells of several immunoSEQ 96-well plates, and each plate was treated as a replicate. For sorted subsets, around 0.2 ug genomic DNA, equal to about 30,000 T cell genomes, was loaded into each replicate PCR. Purified libraries were measured with a Qubit 3.0 fluorometer, size-checked on a Bioanalyzer 2100, and measured again with the KAPA Library Quantification kit. Every immunoSEQ 96-well plate was sequenced on a separate single-read 150-cycle Illumina NextSeq 550 flow cell. In the source study's methods: Because the immunoSEQ output included only junctional sequences and no quality scores, the filtering could not be the same as the filtering used for full-length reads. To assign V/J genes and CDR3, sequences were annotated against IMGT germline references using PyIR, a Python wrapper for IgBLAST v1.9. Any read was removed if the V/J assignment was weak (E-value above 1e-6), the CDR3 was missing, or the read contained stop codons, out-of-frame junctions, or ambiguous translated residues. V3J clonotypes were defined as sequences sharing an identical inferred V gene, J gene, and CDR3 amino acid sequence. The percentage overlap between two repertoires was calculated by dividing the number of shared unique clonotypes by the size of the smaller repertoire. Richness of each repertoire was evaluated using RTK rarefaction, the Chao1 estimator, and Recon v2.1 estimates of unobserved clonotypes. OLGA was used to compute generation probabilities for all TCRbeta clonotypes that the gDNA method yielded from a few donors. TCRdb mirrors the immuneACCESS table, restricted to in-frame sequences. Some clones are absent from its copies; in checked studies, under half trace to an unresolved V gene, and the reason for the others is unknown. That table supplies the V and J calls and clone size; D and trimming were determined from the DNA. Within this sample are 2 million to 2.5 million clones, with roughly 90% of them counted one time only. The ten top clones hold 0.3% to 0.45% of the sample.

The donors were healthy, HIV-negative adults who had no recently reported acute infections or vaccinations. Every donor was a Caucasian adult living in Nashville, Tennessee, USA. CD4+ T cells were enriched through magnetic negative selection, after which naive cells were positively selected on CD45RA and the remaining negative fraction served as the memory subset. After blood collection by leukapheresis, PBMCs were isolated using Ficoll-Histopaque density gradient centrifugation and then cryopreserved in the vapor phase of liquid nitrogen. Analytical flow cytometry was used to check the purity and quantity of each magnetically sorted T cell population. Genomic DNA was isolated from every sorted fraction and measured by UV absorbance on a Nanodrop 2000c. V sheds 1 base and J sheds 7 bases, leaving 8 bases between their ends. Based on the germline V gene, the CDR1 and CDR2 sequences are MNHEY and SVGAGI. There are 13 amino acids in the CDR3, from cysteine to phenylalanine inclusive. The only DNA kept is the CDR3, 39 bases in frame from the first base.

The source material was naive CD4+ T cells from PBMCs. The cell subset or site label for this specimen denotes: CD45RA+ positively selected. Rearrangement joined TRBV6-5 to TRBJ2-1; the D gene is perhaps TRBD1, on 6 matching bases. The receptor was derived from a young man in good health. Some clones in this sample may be carry-over from other donors' samples. CDR3 protein: CASSYYRENEQFF. The sequenced DNA is TGTGCCAGCAGTTACTACAGGGAGAATGAGCAGTTCTTC.